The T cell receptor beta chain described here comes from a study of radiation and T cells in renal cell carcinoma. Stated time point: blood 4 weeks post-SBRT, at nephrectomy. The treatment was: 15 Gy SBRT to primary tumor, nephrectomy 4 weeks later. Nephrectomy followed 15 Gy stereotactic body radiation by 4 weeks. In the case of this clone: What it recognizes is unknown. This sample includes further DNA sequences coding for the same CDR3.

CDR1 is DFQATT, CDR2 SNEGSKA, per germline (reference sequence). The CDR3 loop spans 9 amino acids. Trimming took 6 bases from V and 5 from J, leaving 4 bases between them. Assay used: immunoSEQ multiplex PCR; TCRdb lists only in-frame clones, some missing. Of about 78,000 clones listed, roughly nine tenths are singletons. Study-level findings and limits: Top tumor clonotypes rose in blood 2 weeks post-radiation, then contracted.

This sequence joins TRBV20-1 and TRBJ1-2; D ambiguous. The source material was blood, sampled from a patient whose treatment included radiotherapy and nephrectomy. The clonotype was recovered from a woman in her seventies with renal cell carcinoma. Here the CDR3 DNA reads TGCAGTGCCAGTTATGGCTACACCTTC. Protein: CSASYGYTF.